A single sample gave rise to the 25 T cell receptor beta chains below, sequenced in a study of blood T cell repertoires in COVID-19. Here immunoSEQ multiplex PCR was the method, and the copy in TCRdb shows in-frame clones only, minus some. The sample lists fewer than 250,000 clones, roughly nine tenths seen once, with around 1.2% in the top ten. The sample comprised peripheral blood. These receptors all stem from a young man with acute or convalescent COVID-19.

V and J are TRBV4-2 and TRBJ2-3, with TRBD2 matching 11 bases. Germline-derived CDR1 and CDR2 are LGHNA and YNFKEQ. The V segment lost 4 bases and the J segment 4 bases; nucleotides outside the gene matches: 7. The CDR3 spans 16 residues. CDR3 coding DNA: TGTGCCAGCAGCCCCTATAGCGGGGGGGCGGCAGATACGCAGTATTTT. Its translation: CASSPYSGGAADTQYF.

Only one count was recorded for this clone. This chain connects TRBV5-8 to TRBJ2-7; unclear D gene. In germline, CDR1 is SGHTS, CDR2 YDEGEE. This CDR3 has 11 amino acids. V lost 2 bases, J lost 5 bases, and 5 bases lay in between. CDR3 nucleotide sequence: TGTGCCAGCAGCTTCGCTAACGAGCAGTACTTC. It translates to CASSFANEQYF. The variable domain in full, completed from reference TRBV5-8 and TRBJ2-7, reads EAGVTQSPTHLIKTRGQQATLRCSPISGHTSVYWYQQALGLGLQFLLWYDEGEERNRGNFPPRFSGRQFPNYSSELNVNALELEDSALYLCASSFANEQYFGPGTRLTVT.

This clone was detected once. The chain recombines TRBV18 with TRBJ1-1, with 12 bases aligning to TRBD1. This CDR3 has 16 residues. Germline V gene sequence: CDR1 KGHSH, CDR2 LQKENI. V was clipped by 3 bases and J by 5 bases; unmatched bases: 7. The CDR3 loop is CASSPGTGGVGTEAFF. CDR3 DNA sequence: TGTGCCAGCTCACCCGGGACAGGGGGCGTAGGAACTGAAGCTTTCTTT.

The chain employs TRBV7-8 and TRBJ1-6; D is unresolved. Germline-derived CDR1 and CDR2 are SGHVS and FQNEAQ. The V gene lost 1 base and the J gene lost 7 bases, with 14 bases spanning the gap. The CDR3 runs 16 residues. The DNA of the CDR3 is TGTGCCAGCAGCTTAGGAGAAGGAGGGAGGAATTCACCCCTCCACTTT. Its translation is CASSLGEGGRNSPLHF.

The genes are TRBV6-5 and TRBJ1-6; 7 nucleotides agree with TRBD1. The germline V gene has CDR1 MNHEY and CDR2 SVGAGI. J gave up 7 bases and V 5 bases, and 8 bases lay outside the gene matches. The CDR3 is 15 amino acids. The CDR3 reads CASSRDRPHNSPLHF. The CDR3 coding sequence is TGTGCCAGCAGTCGGGACAGACCGCACAATTCACCCCTCCACTTT.

The V gene is TRBV3-1 (or the pseudogene TRBV3-2), the J gene TRBJ2-6, with 10 bases matching TRBD2. Germline V gene data show CDR1 as LGHDT and CDR2 as YNNKEL (reference sequence). V dropped 5 bases and J dropped 0; count of bases not matched to a gene: 13. The CDR3 sequence is 20 residues long. CDR3: CASSSRLAGYHVSGANVLTF. The CDR3 DNA reads as TGTGCCAGCAGCTCGCGACTAGCGGGTTACCATGTCTCTGGGGCCAACGTCCTGACTTTC.

The chain couples TRBV19 to TRBJ2-3; 12 positions match TRBD2. Germline V CDR1 and CDR2: LNHDA, SQIVND (reference sequence). Losses at the gene ends were 5 bases for V and 11 bases for J; bases not matched to a gene: 5. This CDR3 contains 13 residues. This CDR3 reads CASSGLAGGWQYF. In DNA, the CDR3 is TGTGCCAGTAGTGGGCTAGCGGGGGGGTGGCAGTATTTT. Filled out from reference TRBV19 and TRBJ2-3, the complete variable domain reads DGGITQSPKYLFRKEGQNVTLSCEQNLNHDAMYWYRQDPGQGLRLIYYSQIVNDFQKGDIAEGYSVSREKKESFPLTVTSAQKNPTAFYLCASSGLAGGWQYFGPGTRLTVL.

CDR3 sequence reads: CASSAMRGGAEAFF. In DNA form, the CDR3 reads TGCGCCAGCAGCGCTATGAGAGGGGGCGCTGAAGCTTTCTTT. The chain uses TRBV10-1 and TRBJ1-1; 7 positions agree with TRBD1. In germline, CDR1 is WNHNN, CDR2 SYGVQD (reference sequence). V dropped 6 bases and J dropped 6; count of bases not matched to a gene: 10. The length of the CDR3 is 14 residues.

V is TRBV28 and J is TRBJ1-3; 7 positions match TRBD1. V gave up 6 bases and J gave up 7 bases; unmatched junction bases: 9. CDR1 and CDR2 from the germline V gene are MDHEN and SYDVKM. The CDR3 totals 14 residues. As DNA, the CDR3 is TGTGCCAGCAGGGCTACAGGGGAGCCTAACACCATATATTTT. The encoded protein is CASRATGEPNTIYF.

The chain couples TRBV27 to TRBJ2-7; TRBD1 is a possible D gene (6 bases). Germline CDR1 reads MNHEY; CDR2 reads SMNVEV (reference sequence). Trimming removed 6 bases from V and 0 bases from J, with 15 bases in between. This CDR3 is built from 15 residues. The CDR3 DNA sequence: TGTGCCAGCAGCCCACAGGGCTCTCTCTCCTACGAGCAGTACTTC. Residues: CASSPQGSLSYEQYF.

This rearrangement joins TRBV28 to TRBJ1-5; tentative D call: TRBD1 (6 bases). The CDR3 is 15 amino acids. Germline lookup yields CDR1 MDHEN and CDR2 SYDVKM. V shed 2 bases and J shed 5 bases, with 13 bases lying between them. CDR3 in amino acids: CASSLMTGQDQPQHF. The CDR3, as DNA: TGTGCCAGCAGTTTAATGACAGGACAAGATCAGCCCCAGCATTTT.

V is TRBV28 and J is TRBJ2-7; 8 bases are a match to TRBD1. The CDR3 runs 14 residues. V lost 3 bases, J lost 7 bases, and 8 bases stayed unmatched. The germline V gene has CDR1 MDHEN and CDR2 SYDVKM. The CDR3 is CASSFQGRGREQYF. CDR3 coding DNA: TGTGCCAGCAGTTTTCAGGGCAGGGGGCGGGAGCAGTACTTC.

This clone was counted once. This chain links TRBV29-1 with TRBJ2-1; D may be TRBD1 (5 bases). The length of the CDR3 is 12 residues. From germline, CDR1 is SQVTM and CDR2 ANQGSEA. The germline V and J ends were trimmed by 5 bases and 9 bases, with 14 bases remaining between them. CDR3 residues: CSVIGADTEQFF. CDR3 DNA sequence: TGCAGCGTTATTGGGGCAGATACTGAGCAGTTCTTC.

V usage is TRBV29-1 and J usage is TRBJ2-5; 10 bases are shared with TRBD1. The CDR3 is 14 residues long. The ends lost 4 bases at V and 5 bases at J; junction bases unmatched: 7. CDR1 is SQVTM, CDR2 ANQGSEA, per germline. As DNA, the CDR3 is TGCAGCGTTGCAAGGGACAGGGGTGACGAGACCCAGTACTTC. It is translated as CSVARDRGDETQYF.

The table lists this clone with a count of one. J is TRBJ2-7 and V is TRBV15; weak D call: TRBD2 (5 bases). The CDR3 runs to 14 residues. Trimming removed 1 base from V and 2 bases from J, with 9 bases in between. Germline V gives CDR1 LNHNV, CDR2 YYDKDF (reference sequence). CDR3 coding DNA: TGTGCCACCAGCAGAGCGGGATTAGCCTACGAGCAGTACTTC. Translating it yields CATSRAGLAYEQYF.

The chain employs TRBV28 and TRBJ2-3, with 9 bases that match TRBD2. The CDR3 runs to 15 residues. Germline CDR1 reads MDHEN; CDR2 reads SYDVKM. The V gene end was trimmed by 5 bases and the J gene end by 6 bases; junction bases not matched to a gene: 9. CDR3 protein: CASSISGGPQDTQYF. CDR3 nucleotide sequence: TGTGCCAGCAGTATAAGCGGGGGGCCTCAGGATACGCAGTATTTT. The full variable domain, with the rest looked up from reference TRBV28 and TRBJ2-3, is DVKVTQSSRYLVKRTGEKVFLECVQDMDHENMFWYRQDPGLGLRLIYFSYDVKMKEKGDIPEGYSVSREKKERFSLILESASTNQTSMYLCASSISGGPQDTQYFGPGTRLTVL.

The CDR3 protein is CASSWSDSNNSPLHF. For the CDR3, the DNA is TGCGCCAGCAGCTGGTCGGACAGCAATAATTCACCCCTCCACTTT. The chain is built from TRBV5-1 and TRBJ1-6; perhaps TRBD1 as D (6 bases). Germline V gene sequence: CDR1 SGHRS, CDR2 YFSETQ. The V and J ends lost 3 bases and 5 bases respectively, with 12 bases between them. CDR3 length: 15 residues. Full variable domain (missing parts from reference TRBV5-1 and TRBJ1-6): KAGVTQTPRYLIKTRGQQVTLSCSPISGHRSVSWYQQTPGQGLQFLFEYFSETQRNKGNFPGRFSGRQFSNSRSEMNVSTLELGDSALYLCASSWSDSNNSPLHFGNGTRLTVT.

The chain couples TRBV10-1 to TRBJ2-7, with 9 bases lining up with TRBD2. V dropped 4 bases and J dropped 5; count of bases not matched to a gene: 6. The germline V gene has CDR1 WNHNN and CDR2 SYGVQD (reference sequence). CDR3 length equals 14 residues. CDR3 sequence reads: CASSGSGSWNEQYF. The CDR3 coding sequence is TGCGCCAGCAGTGGTAGCGGGAGTTGGAACGAGCAGTACTTC.

The chain has TRBV19 and TRBJ2-2; TRBD1 might be the D (5 bases). This CDR3 region has 12 residues. Germline loops: CDR1 LNHDA, CDR2 SQIVND (reference sequence). Deletions cut 5 bases from V and 6 bases from J, with 7 bases between. The CDR3 nucleotides read TGTGCCAGTAGTCAGGGATCCGGGGAGCTGTTTTTT. This codes for CASSQGSGELFF. The whole variable domain, filled in from reference TRBV19 and TRBJ2-2, reads DGGITQSPKYLFRKEGQNVTLSCEQNLNHDAMYWYRQDPGQGLRLIYYSQIVNDFQKGDIAEGYSVSREKKESFPLTVTSAQKNPTAFYLCASSQGSGELFFGEGSRLTVL.

The genes are TRBV11-3 and TRBJ1-5; 11 bases line up with TRBD1. Per the germline V gene, CDR1 is SGHNT and CDR2 is YENEEA. V shed 0 bases and J 7 bases; nucleotides not matched to a gene: 5. The CDR3 consists of 16 residues. The DNA for the CDR3 is TGTGCCAGCAGCTTAGATCCCCGGACAGGGGGCCAGCCCCAGCATTTT. This codes for CASSLDPRTGGQPQHF. The entire variable domain, with the rest obtained from reference TRBV11-3 and TRBJ1-5, is as follows: EAGVVQSPRYKIIEKKQPVAFWCNPISGHNTLYWYLQNLGQGPELLIRYENEEAVDDSQLPKDRFSAERLKGVDSTLKIQPAELGDSAVYLCASSLDPRTGGQPQHFGDGTRLSIL.

In its sample, this clone was seen a few times. This chain links TRBV12-3 or TRBV12-4 with TRBJ1-2, with a tentative D call TRBD1 (5 bases). V was shortened by 4 bases and J by 8 bases, with 14 bases between the two germline ends. This CDR3 comprises 13 residues. In DNA, the CDR3 is TGTGCCAGCAGTTGGGGGGGAAGTAAAGGCTACACCTTC. Amino acid sequence: CASSWGGSKGYTF.

The CDR3: CASSLAGQGAYEQYF. For the CDR3, the DNA is TGCGCCAGCAGCTTGGCCGGACAGGGGGCCTACGAGCAGTACTTC. The rearrangement links TRBV5-1 to TRBJ2-7, with 10 bases aligning to TRBD1. CDR3 length: 15 residues. The germline gives CDR1 SGHRS, CDR2 YFSETQ. V lost 0 bases to trimming and J lost 2 bases; unmatched junction nucleotides: 2.

V is TRBV2 and J is TRBJ1-5; D is uncertain. Germline lookup yields CDR1 SNHLY and CDR2 FYNNEI. CDR3 length: 12 residues. The germline V and J ends were trimmed by 4 bases and 5 bases, with 6 bases remaining between them. CDR3 sequence reads: CASSGGDQPQHF. CDR3 DNA: TGTGCCAGCAGTGGAGGTGATCAGCCCCAGCATTTT.

The chain carries TRBV7-2 and TRBJ2-7; D might be TRBD2 (6 bases). Germline V CDR1 and CDR2: SGHTA, FQGNSA. The CDR3 contains 19 residues. V lost 5 bases and J 6 bases, leaving 32 bases between the germline ends. For the CDR3, the DNA is TGTGCCAGCAGCGATTCACAGTCGTGGGGGGTTACACCTTCGCGCGAGCAGTACTTC. Residues: CASSDSQSWGVTPSREQYF.

The J gene is TRBJ2-3, the V gene TRBV5-1; the match to TRBD2 covers 10 bases. V trimming: 4 bases; J trimming: 1 base; junction bases outside the gene matches: 12. The CDR3 is made up of 18 amino acids. Germline CDR1 and CDR2: SGHRS and YFSETQ. The CDR3 DNA follows: TGCGCCAGCAGCACAGGGGTCCCGGGGACTAGCGGCACAGATACGCAGTATTTT. Amino acids: CASSTGVPGTSGTDTQYF.